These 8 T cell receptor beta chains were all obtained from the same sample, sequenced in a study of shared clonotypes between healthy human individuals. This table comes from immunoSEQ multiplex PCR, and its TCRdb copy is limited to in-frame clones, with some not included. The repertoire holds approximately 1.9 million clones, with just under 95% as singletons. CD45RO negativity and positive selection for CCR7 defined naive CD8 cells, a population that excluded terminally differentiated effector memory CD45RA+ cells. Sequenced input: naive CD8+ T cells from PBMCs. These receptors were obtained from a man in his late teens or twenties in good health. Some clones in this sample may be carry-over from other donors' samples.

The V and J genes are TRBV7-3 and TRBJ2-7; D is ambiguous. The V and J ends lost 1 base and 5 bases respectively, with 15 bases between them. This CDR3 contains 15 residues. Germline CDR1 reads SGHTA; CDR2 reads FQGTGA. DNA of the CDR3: TGTGCCAGCAGCTTAAACTCAATGTGGCGGAACGAGCAGTACTTC. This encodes CASSLNSMWRNEQYF.

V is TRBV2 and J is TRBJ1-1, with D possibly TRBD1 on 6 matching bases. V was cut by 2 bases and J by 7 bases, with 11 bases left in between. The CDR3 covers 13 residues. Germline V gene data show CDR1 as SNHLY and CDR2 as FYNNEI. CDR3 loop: CASSETQGIEAFF. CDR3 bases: TGTGCCAGCAGTGAAACCCAGGGGATTGAAGCTTTCTTT.

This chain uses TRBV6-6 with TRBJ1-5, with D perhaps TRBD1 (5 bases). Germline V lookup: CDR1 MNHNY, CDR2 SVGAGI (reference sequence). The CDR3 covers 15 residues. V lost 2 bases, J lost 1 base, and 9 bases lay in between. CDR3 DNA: TGTGCCAGCAGTTACGGCCCAGGGAGCAATCAGCCCCAGCATTTT. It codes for CASSYGPGSNQPQHF.

CDR3 loop: CASSFRSGDSYEQYF. The CDR3 DNA reads TGTGCCAGCAGTTTTCGTTCAGGAGACTCCTACGAGCAGTACTTC. The V and J genes are TRBV28 and TRBJ2-7, with D unclear. Trimming shortened V by 3 bases and J by 0 bases, and 12 bases separated the two germline ends. Germline CDR1 and CDR2: MDHEN and SYDVKM. The CDR3 is 15 amino acids.

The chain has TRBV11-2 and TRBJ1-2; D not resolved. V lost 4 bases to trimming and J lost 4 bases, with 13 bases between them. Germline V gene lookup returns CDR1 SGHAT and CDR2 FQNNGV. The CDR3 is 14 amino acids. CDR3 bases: TGTGCCAGCAGCTCACCCCTAAACAGCTATGGCTACACCTTC. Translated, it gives CASSSPLNSYGYTF.

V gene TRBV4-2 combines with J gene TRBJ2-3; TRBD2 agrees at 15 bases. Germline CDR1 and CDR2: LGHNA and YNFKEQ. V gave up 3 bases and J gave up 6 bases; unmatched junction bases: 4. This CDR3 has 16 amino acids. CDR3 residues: CASSHGTSGRMDTQYF. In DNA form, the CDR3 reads TGTGCCAGCAGCCACGGGACTAGCGGGAGGATGGATACGCAGTATTTT.

CDR3 amino acids: CASSQGDRANYGYTF. Here the CDR3 DNA reads TGTGCCAGCAGCCAGGGGGACAGAGCTAACTATGGCTACACCTTC. The chain couples TRBV7-9 to TRBJ1-2, with TRBD1 matching over 7 bases. CDR1 and CDR2 (germline): SEHNR, FQNEAQ (reference sequence). The J segment lost 0 bases and the V segment lost 5 bases, leaving 6 bases of the junction unmatched. The CDR3 is made up of 15 amino acids.

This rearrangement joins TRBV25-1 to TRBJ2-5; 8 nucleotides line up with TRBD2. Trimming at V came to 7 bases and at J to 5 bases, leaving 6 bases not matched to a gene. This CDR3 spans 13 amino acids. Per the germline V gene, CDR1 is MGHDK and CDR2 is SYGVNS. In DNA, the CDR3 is TGTGCCAGCACACCGGGAGGGGGGGAGACCCAGTACTTC. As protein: CASTPGGGETQYF.